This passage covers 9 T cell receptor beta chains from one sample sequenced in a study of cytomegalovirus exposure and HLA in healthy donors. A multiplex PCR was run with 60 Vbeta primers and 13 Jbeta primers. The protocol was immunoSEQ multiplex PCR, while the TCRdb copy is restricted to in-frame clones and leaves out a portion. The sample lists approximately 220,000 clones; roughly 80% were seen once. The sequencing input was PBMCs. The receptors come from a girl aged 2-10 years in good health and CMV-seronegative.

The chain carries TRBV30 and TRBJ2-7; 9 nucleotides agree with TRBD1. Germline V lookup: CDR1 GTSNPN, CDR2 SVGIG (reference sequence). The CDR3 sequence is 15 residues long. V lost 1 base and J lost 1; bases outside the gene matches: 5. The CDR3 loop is CAWSAPGQGSYEQYF. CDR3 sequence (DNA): TGTGCCTGGAGTGCGCCGGGACAGGGATCCTACGAGCAGTACTTC. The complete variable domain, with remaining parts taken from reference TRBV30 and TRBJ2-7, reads SQTIHQWPATLVQPVGSPLSLECTVEGTSNPNLYWYRQAAGRGLQLLFYSVGIGQISSEVPQNLSASRPQDRQFILSSKKLLLSDSGFYLCAWSAPGQGSYEQYFGPGTRLTVT.

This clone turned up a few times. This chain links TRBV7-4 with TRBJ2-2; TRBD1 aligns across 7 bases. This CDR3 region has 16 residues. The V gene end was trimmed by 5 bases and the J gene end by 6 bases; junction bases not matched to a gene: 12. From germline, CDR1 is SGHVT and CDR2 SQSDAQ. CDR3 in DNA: TGTGCCAGCAGCCCCCCGGGACAGAACCCCGCCGGGGAGCTGTTTTTT. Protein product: CASSPPGQNPAGELFF.

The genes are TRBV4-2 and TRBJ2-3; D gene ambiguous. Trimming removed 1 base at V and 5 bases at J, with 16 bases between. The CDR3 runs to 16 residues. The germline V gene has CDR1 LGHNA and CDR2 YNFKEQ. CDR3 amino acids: CASSQARQLLGDTQYF. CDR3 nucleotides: TGTGCCAGCAGCCAAGCTCGACAACTGTTGGGAGATACGCAGTATTTT.

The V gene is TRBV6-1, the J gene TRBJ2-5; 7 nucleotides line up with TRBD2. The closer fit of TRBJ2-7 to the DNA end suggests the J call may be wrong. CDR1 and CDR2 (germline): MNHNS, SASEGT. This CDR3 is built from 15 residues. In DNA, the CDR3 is TGTGCCAGCAGTACAAAAAGCGGGAAAAACTACGAGCAGTACTTC. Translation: CASSTKSGKNYEQYF.

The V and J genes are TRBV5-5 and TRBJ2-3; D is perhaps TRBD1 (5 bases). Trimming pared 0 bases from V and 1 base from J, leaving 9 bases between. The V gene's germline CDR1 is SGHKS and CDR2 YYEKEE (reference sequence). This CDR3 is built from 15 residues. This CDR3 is CASSLGRGGTDTQYF. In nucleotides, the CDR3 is TGTGCCAGCAGCTTGGGAAGGGGCGGCACAGATACGCAGTATTTT.

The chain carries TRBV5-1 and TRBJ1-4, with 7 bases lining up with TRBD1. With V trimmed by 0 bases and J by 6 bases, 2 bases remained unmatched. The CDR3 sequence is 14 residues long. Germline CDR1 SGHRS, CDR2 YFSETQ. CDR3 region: CASSLEGGYEKLFF. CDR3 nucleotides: TGCGCCAGCAGCTTGGAAGGGGGCTATGAAAAACTGTTTTTT. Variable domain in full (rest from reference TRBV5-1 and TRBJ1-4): KAGVTQTPRYLIKTRGQQVTLSCSPISGHRSVSWYQQTPGQGLQFLFEYFSETQRNKGNFPGRFSGRQFSNSRSEMNVSTLELGDSALYLCASSLEGGYEKLFFGSGTQLSVL.

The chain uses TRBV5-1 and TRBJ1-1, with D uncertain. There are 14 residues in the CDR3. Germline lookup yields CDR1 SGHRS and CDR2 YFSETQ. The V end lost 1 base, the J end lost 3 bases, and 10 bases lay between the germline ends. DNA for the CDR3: TGCGCCAGCAGCTTGTCGGGGTTGGACACTGAAGCTTTCTTT. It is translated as CASSLSGLDTEAFF.

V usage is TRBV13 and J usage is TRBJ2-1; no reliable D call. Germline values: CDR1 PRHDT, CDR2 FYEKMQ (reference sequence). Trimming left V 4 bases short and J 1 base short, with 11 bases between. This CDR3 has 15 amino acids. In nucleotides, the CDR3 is TGTGCCAGCAGCTCTCTAGGCTATTCCTACAATGAGCAGTTCTTC. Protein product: CASSSLGYSYNEQFF.

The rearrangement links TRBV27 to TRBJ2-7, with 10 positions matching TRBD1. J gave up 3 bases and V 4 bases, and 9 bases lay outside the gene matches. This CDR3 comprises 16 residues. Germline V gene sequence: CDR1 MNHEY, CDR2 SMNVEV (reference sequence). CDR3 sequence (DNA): TGTGCCAGCAGTTCCCATGCCGGGACAGGGGACTACGAGCAGTACTTC. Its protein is CASSSHAGTGDYEQYF.